Listed below are T cell receptor beta chains from one sample, sequenced in a study of control samples from healthy donors and cancer patients. Libraries were prepared by immunoSEQ multiplex PCR; TCRdb keeps only in-frame clonotypes and omits some of them. The sample consists of about 89,000 clones, about nine tenths of them appearing once. The source material was blood. Source of these receptors: a young man in good health. Each CDR3 is given with its conserved first and last residue. D genes are given only for firm matches. The size field is filled for only some rows; it gives once, few, many or a size class.

clone_size j_call v_call d_call cdr3_length cdr3_nt cdr3_aa
NA TRBJ1-4 TRBV11-2 NA 18 TGTGCCAGCAGCTTAGTGGGTTTCGGGGACGAGGGCCTCGGAAAACTGTTTTTT CASSLVGFGDEGLGKLFF
NA TRBJ1-1 TRBV10-1 NA 13 TGCGCCAGCAGTGCGCAGGGAGGCACTGAAGCTTTCTTT CASSAQGGTEAFF
NA TRBJ2-1 TRBV5-8 TRBD2 16 TGTGCCAGCAGCACCACTGGGACTAGCGGGGGGGATGAGCAGTTCTTC CASSTTGTSGGDEQFF
NA TRBJ1-1 TRBV5-4 NA 15 TGTGCCAGCACCCCACTTCAGGGGAGGCACACTGAAGCTTTCTTT CASTPLQGRHTEAFF
NA TRBJ2-1 TRBV7-2 NA 12 TGTGCCAGCAGGCCTGGGGCCAGAGAGCAGTTCTTC CASRPGAREQFF
NA TRBJ1-3 TRBV30 NA 15 TGTGCCTGGAGTGTACGGGCGGCCTCTGGAAACACCATATATTTT CAWSVRAASGNTIYF
NA TRBJ2-1 TRBV14 NA 13 TGTGCCAGCAGCCACTGGGATAATGTTGAGCAGTTCTTC CASSHWDNVEQFF
NA TRBJ1-1 TRBV9 NA 13 TGTGCCAGCAGCCTGGGGTCAGCCCCTGAAGCTTTCTTT CASSLGSAPEAFF
NA TRBJ1-2 TRBV7-8 NA 13 TGTGCCAGCAGCTTAGCAGGGTCCTATGGCTACACCTTC CASSLAGSYGYTF
NA TRBJ2-5 TRBV7-9 NA 10 TGTGCCAGCCGCCAAGAGACCCAGTACTTC CASRQETQYF
NA TRBJ2-5 TRBV6-5 TRBD1 15 TGTGCCAGCAGTCCCGGGACAGGGAACCAAGAGACCCAGTACTTC CASSPGTGNQETQYF
NA TRBJ2-1 TRBV9 TRBD2 15 TGTGCCAGCAGCGCCCTAGCGGGGGGCCAAAATGAGCAGTTCTTC CASSALAGGQNEQFF
once TRBJ1-3 TRBV6-6 NA 13 TGTGCCAGCAGTTACGGCACTGGAAACACCATATATTTT CASSYGTGNTIYF
NA TRBJ1-4 TRBV4-1 NA 14 TGCGCCAGCAGCCAAGATGCCCTTAATGAAAAACTGTTTTTT CASSQDALNEKLFF
NA TRBJ1-2 TRBV12-3/TRBV12-4 NA 13 TGTGCCAGCAGTTACAGGGTGGACTATGGCTACACCTTC CASSYRVDYGYTF
NA TRBJ2-7 TRBV30 NA 16 TGTGCCTGGAGTGTAGGGGGAGCGGCAGGCCTCCGCGAGCAGTACTTC CAWSVGGAAGLREQYF
NA TRBJ1-2 TRBV5-1 NA 15 TGCGCCAGCAGAGGAGATGTGGGGGGTAACTATGGCTACACCTTC CASRGDVGGNYGYTF
NA TRBJ2-1 TRBV27 TRBD2 16 TGTGCCAGCAGTGGGCGACTAGCGGGGGGCTACAATGAGCAGTTCTTC CASSGRLAGGYNEQFF
NA TRBJ2-4 TRBV30 NA 15 TGTGCCTGGAGTGAGAACAGGGTCGCCAAAAACATTCAGTACTTC CAWSENRVAKNIQYF
once TRBJ1-1 TRBV5-1 NA 16 TGCGCCAGCACCAGGGAAGGGTCACTTATGAACACTGAAGCTTTCTTT CASTREGSLMNTEAFF
NA TRBJ1-5 TRBV5-8 NA 15 TGTGCCAGCAGCTTGGGTGGCCAGAGAGGTCAGCCCCAGCATTTT CASSLGGQRGQPQHF
NA TRBJ2-7 TRBV19 NA 12 TGTGCCAGTAGCCGGAGCTCCTACGAGCAGTACTTC CASSRSSYEQYF
NA TRBJ2-1 TRBV6-6 NA 12 TGTGCCAGCAGCCTCGGGGGCAATGAGCAGTTCTTC CASSLGGNEQFF
NA TRBJ1-2 TRBV15 NA 15 TGTGCCACCAGCAGAGGGCGCGACAGGAACTATGGCTACACCTTC CATSRGRDRNYGYTF
NA TRBJ1-3 TRBV10-3 TRBD1 16 TGTGCCATCAGGAACAAAACAGGGGTATTCGGAAACACCATATATTTT CAIRNKTGVFGNTIYF
NA TRBJ1-1 TRBV5-1 TRBD1 14 TGCGCCAGCAGCTTGGCAGGGGGGAACACTGAAGCTTTCTTT CASSLAGGNTEAFF
NA TRBJ2-5 TRBV18 NA 13 TGTGCCAGCTCCCCGGGACGGGGGGAGACCCAGTACTTC CASSPGRGETQYF
NA TRBJ2-5 TRBV24-1 TRBD2 15 TGTGCCACCAGTGACCCCGTAGCGGGCCAAGAGACCCAGTACTTC CATSDPVAGQETQYF
NA TRBJ1-2 TRBV19 TRBD1 14 TGTGCCAGTAGTATAATACAGGGGATCGATGGCTACACCTTC CASSIIQGIDGYTF
NA TRBJ2-5 TRBV24-1 NA 15 TGTGCCACCAGTGATAACCTGCAGGGATCAGAGACCCAGTACTTC CATSDNLQGSETQYF
once TRBJ1-1 TRBV6-5 TRBD1 15 TGTGCCAGCAGCCGGACAGGGTTGGGGGACACTGAAGCTTTCTTT CASSRTGLGDTEAFF
once TRBJ1-1 TRBV30 NA 15 TGTGCCTGGAGTGTACTGGGGGGGATGAACACTGAAGCTTTCTTT CAWSVLGGMNTEAFF
NA TRBJ2-1 TRBV12-5 TRBD1 14 TGTGCTAGTGTCGGGGGACAGGGTTACAATGAGCAGTTCTTC CASVGGQGYNEQFF
NA TRBJ2-7 TRBV19 TRBD1 15 TGTGCCAGTAGTAGGGGACAGGCGTTCGGCTACGAGCAGTACTTC CASSRGQAFGYEQYF
once TRBJ2-1 TRBV7-3 TRBD2 17 TGTGCCAGCAGCCAAGTCCTAGCGGGGGGGCCCCGCGATGAGCAGTTCTTC CASSQVLAGGPRDEQFF
NA TRBJ2-2 TRBV6-2/TRBV6-3 TRBD1 15 TGTGCCAGCAGTTGGGACAGGGGAGGCACCGGGGAGCTGTTTTTT CASSWDRGGTGELFF
NA TRBJ2-3 TRBV5-6 NA 15 TGTGCCAGCAGCTTGAGATCCGATGGCCCAGATACGCAGTATTTT CASSLRSDGPDTQYF
once TRBJ1-2 TRBV6-5 TRBD1 15 TGTGCCAGCAGTTACGCGGACAGGGGCCTTGTCGGCTACACCTTC CASSYADRGLVGYTF
NA TRBJ2-1 TRBV24-1 NA 16 TGTGCCACCAGTGATTTCCCAGCCAGCTCCTACAATGAGCAGTTCTTC CATSDFPASSYNEQFF
once TRBJ2-3 TRBV6-5 TRBD1 15 TGTGCCAGCAGTTACTCACCAGGGACAGGGGATACGCAGTATTTT CASSYSPGTGDTQYF
NA TRBJ2-1 TRBV7-6 TRBD2 16 TGTGCCAGCACCGCCGCAGGACTAGCGGGGACCAATGAGCAGTTCTTC CASTAAGLAGTNEQFF
NA TRBJ2-3 TRBV27 NA 14 TGTGCCAGCAGTGGACGGACAGCCACAGATACGCAGTATTTT CASSGRTATDTQYF
NA TRBJ1-1 TRBV4-1 NA 16 TGCGCCAGCAGCCAAGATTTCACAGTCCTGAACACTGAAGCTTTCTTT CASSQDFTVLNTEAFF
once TRBJ2-7 TRBV5-6 NA 16 TGTGCCAGCAGCTTGAATACAGGAGGGTATTCCTACGAGCAGTACTTC CASSLNTGGYSYEQYF
NA TRBJ2-4 TRBV6-1 NA 17 TGTGCCAGCAGTGAAAGGAGGGGGCTTAGGCGAGAAAACATTCAGTACTTC CASSERRGLRRENIQYF
NA TRBJ2-3 TRBV19 TRBD2 15 TGTGCCAGTAGTATATGGACTAGCGACACAGATACGCAGTATTTT CASSIWTSDTDTQYF
NA TRBJ2-5 TRBV7-9 TRBD1 14 TGTGCCAGCAGCTTCCCGACAGGGCCAGAGACCCAGTACTTC CASSFPTGPETQYF
few TRBJ2-2 TRBV21-1 NA 15 TGTGCCAGCAGCAAACCGAGGAGATACGCCGGGGAGCTGTTTTTT CASSKPRRYAGELFF
NA TRBJ2-2 TRBV24-1 TRBD1 17 TGTGCCACCAGTGGGGGAGACAGGGTGTTCAACACCGGGGAGCTGTTTTTT CATSGGDRVFNTGELFF
NA TRBJ1-6 TRBV25-1 NA 17 TGTGCCACCCAAGGGCTGGAGGGAGGGGGGACTAATTCACCCCTCCACTTT CATQGLEGGGTNSPLHF